Below are 29 T cell receptor beta chains sequenced from a single sample in a study of Ad26.COV2.S vaccination and SARS-CoV-2 variants. This table comes from immunoSEQ multiplex PCR, and its TCRdb copy is limited to in-frame clones, with some not included. The sample has 350,000 to 400,000 clones; roughly nine tenths are singletons. Treatment indicated: over 15 received Ad26.COV2.S at low or high dose, single or two shots; about 5 received placebo; per-sample allocation not given. Collection of the samples took place on day 63 after the first injection of vaccine or placebo. The material sequenced was peripheral blood, taken in a trial of Ad26.COV2.S vaccine versus placebo. The receptors originated from a person aged 18-60 years who received the Ad26.COV2.S COVID-19 vaccine or a placebo.

As to this clone: The germline gene is not matched at one end of the junction; a read error may be the cause. This sequence joins TRBV6-6 and TRBJ1-5; no firm D call. This CDR3 region has 14 residues. Germline CDR1 reads MNHNY; CDR2 reads SVGAGI (reference sequence). The CDR3 nucleotides are TGTGCCAGCGGTTTGGGGAGTAGCGATCAGCCCCAGCATTTT. It codes for CASGLGSSDQPQHF.

The V gene is TRBV5-1, the J gene TRBJ2-1; D not resolved. This CDR3 is built from 13 residues. With 0 bases removed from V and 9 bases from J, the gap between germline ends came to 10 bases. The V gene's germline CDR1 is SGHRS and CDR2 YFSETQ. CDR3 sequence reads: CASSLDTNSEQFF. Written as DNA, the CDR3 is TGCGCCAGCAGCTTGGATACTAACAGTGAGCAGTTCTTC. The full variable domain, in which reference TRBV5-1 and TRBJ2-1 provide the parts outside the CDR3, is KAGVTQTPRYLIKTRGQQVTLSCSPISGHRSVSWYQQTPGQGLQFLFEYFSETQRNKGNFPGRFSGRQFSNSRSEMNVSTLELGDSALYLCASSLDTNSEQFFGPGTRLTVL.

This chain links TRBV7-2 with TRBJ1-2; D is ambiguous. Per the germline V gene, CDR1 is SGHTA and CDR2 is FQGNSA. The CDR3 is 14 residues long. The V end lost 1 base, the J end lost 1 base, and 7 bases lay between the germline ends. The CDR3 protein is CASSLGSRNYGYTF. The CDR3 DNA reads TGTGCCAGCAGCTTAGGGTCCCGTAACTATGGCTACACCTTC.

The chain couples TRBV5-1 to TRBJ1-2; possibly TRBD1 for D (5 bases). Germline-derived CDR1 and CDR2 are SGHRS and YFSETQ. Trimming cost V 0 bases and J 8 bases, with 14 bases left between them. The length of the CDR3 is 14 residues. The CDR3 spells CASSLEEKWDGYTF. CDR3 bases: TGCGCCAGCAGCTTGGAGGAAAAATGGGACGGCTACACCTTC.

The chain couples TRBV6-4 to TRBJ2-5, with D possibly TRBD1 on 6 matching bases. This CDR3 is built from 15 residues. Germline loops: CDR1 MRHNA, CDR2 SNTAGT. V was shortened by 5 bases and J by 0 bases, with 13 bases between the two germline ends. In DNA form, the CDR3 reads TGTGCCAGCAGTCGCCCAGGGGCGGACCAAGAGACCCAGTACTTC. Encoded protein: CASSRPGADQETQYF.

This clone appeared once. The chain links TRBV7-2 to TRBJ2-7; 10 positions agree with TRBD1. The germline gives CDR1 SGHTA, CDR2 FQGNSA. J lost 3 bases, V lost 0 bases, and 5 bases had no gene match. The CDR3 sequence is 16 residues long. This CDR3 reads CASSLARGDRGYEQYF. The DNA for the CDR3 is TGTGCCAGCAGCTTAGCGCGGGGGGACAGGGGCTACGAGCAGTACTTC.

V and J are TRBV5-5 and TRBJ1-4; D perhaps matches TRBD1 (5 bases). V was clipped by 0 bases and J by 0 bases, with 9 bases between them. Germline V gene data show CDR1 as SGHKS and CDR2 as YYEKEE (reference sequence). CDR3 length: 16 amino acids. The CDR3 DNA sequence: TGTGCCAGCAGCTTGGCCGGGACTGCAACTAATGAAAAACTGTTTTTT. Translated, it gives CASSLAGTATNEKLFF.

V usage is TRBV13 and J usage is TRBJ2-1; D is uncertain. Per germline, CDR1 PRHDT and CDR2 FYEKMQ (reference sequence). CDR3 size: 15 residues. V lost 4 bases to trimming and J lost 7 bases, with 17 bases between them. The CDR3 coding sequence is TGTGCCAGCAGCTCCGGGCCCTTGATTGGGAATGAGCAGTTCTTC. Amino acid sequence: CASSSGPLIGNEQFF.

The chain carries TRBV7-6 and TRBJ1-6; D is unresolved. CDR3 length: 16 amino acids. The V gene lost 1 base and the J gene lost 6 bases, with 13 bases spanning the gap. CDR1 SGHVS and CDR2 FNYEAQ come from the germline V gene. The CDR3 protein is CASSLGWSNSNSPLHF. The DNA of the CDR3 is TGTGCCAGCAGCTTAGGTTGGAGTAATTCTAATTCACCCCTCCACTTT.

The V and J genes are TRBV6-5 and TRBJ1-3; TRBD1 matches at 7 bases. The germline CDR1 and CDR2 sequences are MNHEY and SVGAGI. The junction had 4 bases not matched to a gene; V was cut back by 2 bases and J by 0 bases. The CDR3 runs to 16 residues. CDR3 region: CASSYRGTVSGNTIYF. Here the CDR3 DNA reads TGTGCCAGCAGTTACCGGGGGACAGTCTCTGGAAACACCATATATTTT.

The chain combines TRBV19 with TRBJ2-1; 8 bases are a match to TRBD1. Trimming at V came to 1 base and at J to 4 bases, leaving 6 bases not matched to a gene. The CDR3 is 16 amino acids. Germline CDR1 reads LNHDA; CDR2 reads SQIVND (reference sequence). CDR3 bases: TGTGCCAGTAGTATAGCGGAGACAGGGGAGTACAATGAGCAGTTCTTC. It is translated as CASSIAETGEYNEQFF.

The chain carries TRBV4-3 and TRBJ2-5; possibly TRBD1 for D (5 bases). V was pared by 3 bases and J by 3 bases, with 8 bases between. Looked up from germline, CDR1 is LGHNA and CDR2 is YSLEER. This CDR3 region has 13 residues. The CDR3 here is CASSHAQEETQYF. Here the CDR3 DNA reads TGCGCCAGCAGCCATGCACAGGAAGAGACCCAGTACTTC.

This chain uses TRBV4-1 with TRBJ1-2; D remains unclear. The germline V and J ends were trimmed by 4 bases and 0 bases, with 15 bases remaining between them. The CDR3 sequence is 16 residues long. CDR1 MGHRA and CDR2 YSYEKL come from the germline V gene. The chain's CDR3 is CASSRLGPWPNYGYTF. In nucleotides, the CDR3 is TGCGCCAGCAGCCGGCTTGGACCGTGGCCTAACTATGGCTACACCTTC.

The chain combines TRBV6-2 or TRBV6-3 with TRBJ1-4; TRBD1 agrees at 7 bases. The CDR3 has 15 amino acids. The trim removed 6 bases at V and 0 bases at J, leaving 4 bases unmatched. Germline V gives CDR1 MNHEY, CDR2 SVGEGT. The DNA for the CDR3 is TGTGCCAGCAGCGGTACAGGGGCAACTAATGAAAAACTGTTTTTT. It specifies CASSGTGATNEKLFF.

The rearrangement joins TRBV3-1 (or the pseudogene TRBV3-2) to TRBJ1-6; D gene unclear. Trimming took off 8 bases at V and 3 bases at J, with 23 bases between the two ends. This CDR3 is 18 amino acids long. CDR1 and CDR2 from the germline V gene are LGHDT and YNNKEL (reference sequence). The CDR3 here is CASPGLGGLADYNSPLHF. DNA for the CDR3: TGTGCCAGCCCCGGCCTCGGAGGTTTGGCGGACTATAATTCACCCCTCCACTTT.

The J gene is TRBJ1-1, the V gene TRBV6-6; 7 bases are shared with TRBD1. The J segment lost 3 bases and the V segment lost 6 bases, leaving 4 bases of the junction unmatched. CDR3 length: 13 residues. Germline CDR1 MNHNY, CDR2 SVGAGI (reference sequence). CDR3 DNA: TGTGCCAGCAGGACCGACAGGGACACTGAAGCTTTCTTT. Amino acids: CASRTDRDTEAFF.

The chain combines TRBV27 with TRBJ1-4; D may be TRBD1 (6 bases). Trimming left V 5 bases short and J 2 bases short, with 18 bases between. This CDR3 is built from 17 residues. Looked up from germline, CDR1 is MNHEY and CDR2 is SMNVEV (reference sequence). The CDR3 DNA reads TGTGCCAGCAGTCCTATACAGGGAATGAGGACTAATGAAAAACTGTTTTTT. Its translation is CASSPIQGMRTNEKLFF.

J is TRBJ1-2 and V is TRBV7-8; 9 nucleotides line up with TRBD1. CDR1 and CDR2 from the germline V gene are SGHVS and FQNEAQ. This CDR3 contains 19 residues. V lost 3 bases, J lost 1 base, and 15 bases stayed unmatched. The CDR3 is CASSFPGSIRDRVNYGYTF. The CDR3, as DNA: TGTGCCAGCAGCTTTCCAGGATCCATCCGGGACAGGGTTAACTATGGCTACACCTTC.

The CDR3 sequence is CASSGTGTSGESSYNEQFF. In nucleotides, the CDR3 is TGTGCCAGCAGTGGTACCGGGACTAGCGGGGAGAGCTCCTACAATGAGCAGTTCTTC. The genes are TRBV6-1 and TRBJ2-1; TRBD2 agrees at 13 bases. This CDR3 is 19 amino acids long. In germline, CDR1 is MNHNS, CDR2 SASEGT. Trimming cost V 4 bases and J 0 bases; bases outside gene matches: 9.

In DNA, the CDR3 is TGTGCCAGCAGTTACTCGGGACAGGGCTCACTGAATGAGCAGTTCTTC. This translates into CASSYSGQGSLNEQFF. This chain links TRBV6-2 or TRBV6-3 with TRBJ2-1, with 9 bases fitting TRBD1. The germline V gene encodes CDR1 MNHEY and CDR2 SVGEGT. V lost 0 bases and J lost 7; bases outside the gene matches: 7. The CDR3 consists of 16 residues.

The rearrangement uses TRBV4-2 and TRBJ1-1, with D perhaps TRBD1 (6 bases). The CDR3 contains 15 residues. V lost 2 bases and J lost 5, with 15 bases in between. Per germline, CDR1 LGHNA and CDR2 YNFKEQ. For the CDR3, the DNA is TGTGCCAGCAGCCAACCCGGGACACCAGGGACTGAAGCTTTCTTT. Residues: CASSQPGTPGTEAFF.

The chain carries TRBV9 and TRBJ2-5; D might be TRBD2 (6 bases). The CDR3 is 16 amino acids. The V gene's germline CDR1 is SGDLS and CDR2 YYNGEE. Trimming took off 0 bases at V and 5 bases at J, with 17 bases between the two ends. DNA for the CDR3: TGTGCCAGCAGCGTAGGGCGCGGGATACTCTTTGAGACCCAGTACTTC. Translation gives CASSVGRGILFETQYF.

The chain links TRBV5-1 to TRBJ2-5; TRBD2 might be the D (6 bases). CDR3 size: 15 residues. The germline CDR1 and CDR2 sequences are SGHRS and YFSETQ. Trimming left V 3 bases short and J 4 bases short, with 16 bases between. The chain's CDR3 is CASSSEGRSGETQYF. The DNA for the CDR3 is TGCGCCAGCAGCTCGGAGGGCAGGTCAGGAGAGACCCAGTACTTC.

The V and J genes are TRBV24-1 and TRBJ1-1, with D unresolved. Trimming took 3 bases from V and 11 from J, leaving 9 bases between them. CDR1 and CDR2 (germline): KGHDR, SFDVKD. There are 11 residues in the CDR3. CDR3 protein: CATSDHRGAFF. Here the CDR3 DNA reads TGTGCCACCAGTGATCACCGTGGGGCTTTCTTT.

This chain uses TRBV5-3 with TRBJ1-2; D gene ambiguous. TRBV5-3 has ORF status, its function being uncertain. The CDR3 totals 10 residues. Deletions cut 6 bases from V and 4 bases from J, with 4 bases between. CDR3 protein: CARNPYGYTF. CDR3 DNA sequence: TGTGCCAGAAATCCCTATGGCTACACCTTC.

The chain links TRBV27 to TRBJ1-2; D possibly corresponds to TRBD1 (5 bases). Germline V gene lookup returns CDR1 MNHEY and CDR2 SMNVEV (reference sequence). V dropped 8 bases and J dropped 0 bases, with 10 bases sitting between them. CDR3 length equals 13 residues. CDR3 sequence reads: CASGTRPNYGYTF. The CDR3 DNA reads as TGTGCCAGCGGGACGAGGCCTAACTATGGCTACACCTTC.

The genes are TRBV10-3 and TRBJ2-3; 9 bases align to TRBD1. Looked up from germline, CDR1 is ENHRY and CDR2 is SYGVKD. With V trimmed by 4 bases and J by 3 bases, 2 bases remained unmatched. The CDR3 has 14 residues. CDR3 sequence (DNA): TGTGCCATCAGTGCGGACAGGGGAACAGATACGCAGTATTTT. Residues: CAISADRGTDTQYF.

The chain links TRBV14 to TRBJ1-1; no reliable D call. This CDR3 has 13 residues. CDR1 and CDR2 from the germline V gene are SGHDN and FVKESK. Trimming stripped 7 bases from V and 0 bases from J, with 9 bases between. CDR3 DNA: TGTGCCAGCACCCCACCGATGAACACTGAAGCTTTCTTT. It codes for CASTPPMNTEAFF.

This sequence joins TRBV7-2 and TRBJ2-1; TRBD2 aligns across 12 bases. The V and J ends lost 8 bases and 0 bases, in that order; junction bases with no gene match: 5. The germline V gene encodes CDR1 SGHTA and CDR2 FQGNSA. The CDR3 length is 16 residues. CDR3 region: CASGLAGTSSYNEQFF. The CDR3 DNA reads TGTGCCAGCGGACTAGCGGGGACTAGCTCCTACAATGAGCAGTTCTTC.